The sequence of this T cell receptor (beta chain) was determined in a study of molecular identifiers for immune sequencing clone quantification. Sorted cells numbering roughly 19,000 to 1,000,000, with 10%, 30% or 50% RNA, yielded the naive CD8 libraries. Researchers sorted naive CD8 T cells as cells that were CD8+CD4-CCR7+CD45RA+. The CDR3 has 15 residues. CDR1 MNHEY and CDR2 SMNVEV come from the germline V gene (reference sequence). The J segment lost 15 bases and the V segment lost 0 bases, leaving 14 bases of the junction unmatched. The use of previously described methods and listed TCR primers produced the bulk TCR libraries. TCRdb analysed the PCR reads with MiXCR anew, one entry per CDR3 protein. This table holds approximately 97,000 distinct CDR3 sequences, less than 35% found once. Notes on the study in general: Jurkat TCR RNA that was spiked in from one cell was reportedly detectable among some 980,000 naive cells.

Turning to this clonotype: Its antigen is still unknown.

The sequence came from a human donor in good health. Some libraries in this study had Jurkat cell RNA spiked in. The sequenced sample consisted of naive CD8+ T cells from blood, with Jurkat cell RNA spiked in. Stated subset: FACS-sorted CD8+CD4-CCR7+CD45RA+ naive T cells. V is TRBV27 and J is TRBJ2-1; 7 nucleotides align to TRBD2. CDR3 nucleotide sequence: TGTGCCAGCAGTTTATCGGATTTAGCGGGCGCGGCGAGGTTCTTC. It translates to CASSLSDLAGAARFF.